Presented here are 18 T cell receptor beta chains from one specimen sequenced in a study of technical replicates of blood from four donors. Libraries were prepared by immunoSEQ multiplex PCR; TCRdb keeps only in-frame clonotypes and omits some of them. The repertoire consists of tens of thousands of clones, with around 92% occurring once and the leading ten covering 0.27%. The sequenced sample consisted of T cells isolated from PBMCs. The origin of the receptors is a human donor in good health.

The table lists this clone with a count of one. V gene TRBV11-2 combines with J gene TRBJ2-2; a weak D match, TRBD2 (5 bases). The V gene's germline CDR1 is SGHAT and CDR2 FQNNGV. The V end was cut by 3 bases, the J end by 7 bases, with 12 bases between. The CDR3 length is 14 residues. The CDR3 DNA reads TGTGCCAGCAGCTTTCGGGGATTAGGCGGGGAGCTGTTTTTT. Residues: CASSFRGLGGELFF. The complete variable domain, with remaining parts taken from reference TRBV11-2 and TRBJ2-2, reads EAGVAQSPRYKIIEKRQSVAFWCNPISGHATLYWYQQILGQGPKLLIQFQNNGVVDDSQLPKDRFSAERLKGVDSTLKIQPAKLEDSAVYLCASSFRGLGGELFFGEGSRLTVL.

The chain has TRBV21-1 and TRBJ2-7; the table's D gene call, TRBD1, was not cross checked with the DNA. TRBV21-1 is reported as a pseudogene. The CDR3 covers 13 residues. CDR3 in DNA: TGTGCCAGCAGCATCGGACAGCCTGACGAGCAGTACTTC. Translating gives CASSIGQPDEQYF.

This clone was seen only once. J is TRBJ1-1 and V is TRBV11-2; tentatively, D is TRBD1 (5 bases). Deletions cut 5 bases from V and 1 base from J, with 11 bases between. CDR1 SGHAT and CDR2 FQNNGV come from the germline V gene. The length of the CDR3 is 14 residues. The CDR3 protein is CASSLAGGNTEAFF. DNA for the CDR3: TGTGCCAGCAGCCTAGCGGGGGGGAACACTGAAGCTTTCTTT. The whole variable domain, filled in from reference TRBV11-2 and TRBJ1-1, reads EAGVAQSPRYKIIEKRQSVAFWCNPISGHATLYWYQQILGQGPKLLIQFQNNGVVDDSQLPKDRFSAERLKGVDSTLKIQPAKLEDSAVYLCASSLAGGNTEAFFGQGTRLTVV.

The rearrangement links TRBV7-2 to TRBJ1-5, with 8 bases identical to TRBD1. V shed 2 bases, J shed 4 bases, and the junction held 7 bases outside the gene matches. The CDR3 has 16 residues. Germline lookup yields CDR1 SGHTA and CDR2 FQGNSA. The CDR3 DNA is TGTGCCAGCAGCTTAAGGACAGGGCTTTCAAATCAGCCCCAGCATTTT. Residues: CASSLRTGLSNQPQHF.

The chain is built from TRBV15 and TRBJ1-6, with 7 bases lining up with TRBD1. J lost 6 bases, V lost 0 bases, and 11 bases had no gene match. The CDR3 runs to 18 residues. Looked up from germline, CDR1 is LNHNV and CDR2 is YYDKDF (reference sequence). CDR3 sequence: CATSRDPGTGTANSPLHF. Here the CDR3 DNA reads TGTGCCACCAGCAGAGATCCCGGCACCGGGACAGCTAATTCACCCCTCCACTTT.

The genes are TRBV11-2 and TRBJ1-6; D not resolved. The CDR3 consists of 16 residues. V dropped 5 bases and J dropped 2 bases, with 13 bases sitting between them. CDR1 SGHAT and CDR2 FQNNGV come from the germline V gene. The DNA of the CDR3 is TGTGCCAGCAGCCCGTTCGCGGGAACCTATAATTCACCCCTCCACTTT. This codes for CASSPFAGTYNSPLHF.

The chain carries TRBV19 and TRBJ2-7; possible D gene TRBD2, 5 bases. CDR3 length equals 12 residues. Trimming shortened V by 3 bases and J by 7 bases, and 10 bases separated the two germline ends. Germline values: CDR1 LNHDA, CDR2 SQIVND (reference sequence). The CDR3 sequence is CASSIDTGEQYF. The CDR3 region has the DNA TGTGCCAGTAGTATTGACACGGGGGAGCAGTACTTC.

V is TRBV28 and J is TRBJ2-6; a possible D gene is TRBD2 (6 bases). There are 13 residues in the CDR3. Germline V gives CDR1 MDHEN, CDR2 SYDVKM. Between the trimmed V and J ends, which lost 8 bases and 2 bases, there was a span of 7 bases. CDR3 sequence (DNA): TGTGCCAGCGGGGAGGCTGGGGCCAACGTCCTGACTTTC. This codes for CASGEAGANVLTF.

V gene TRBV27 combines with J gene TRBJ2-1, with 11 bases lining up with TRBD2. The V segment lost 5 bases and the J segment 5 bases; nucleotides outside the gene matches: 5. CDR3 length equals 15 residues. In germline, CDR1 is MNHEY, CDR2 SMNVEV (reference sequence). The CDR3 nucleotides read TGTGCCAGCAGTCCGGGGACTAGCGGCGACAATGAGCAGTTCTTC. This gives the protein CASSPGTSGDNEQFF.

The chain recombines TRBV5-4 with TRBJ2-6; D is possibly TRBD1 (6 bases). With 1 base removed from V and 0 bases from J, the gap between germline ends came to 20 bases. Germline CDR1 SGHNT, CDR2 YYREEE (reference sequence). The CDR3 length is 20 residues. The CDR3 DNA reads TGTGCCAGCAGCTTGCGCCGGTACGCGACAGGAAGCTCTGGGGCCAACGTCCTGACTTTC. It yields the protein CASSLRRYATGSSGANVLTF.

The gene calls are TRBV28 and TRBJ1-2, with TRBD1 matching 7 bases. Trimming cost V 7 bases and J 7 bases; bases outside gene matches: 6. This CDR3 contains 12 residues. The germline gives CDR1 MDHEN, CDR2 SYDVKM. CDR3 loop: CASNLGGSGYTF. CDR3 sequence (DNA): TGTGCCAGCAACTTAGGGGGCTCTGGCTACACCTTC.

The chain combines TRBV27 with TRBJ2-5, with TRBD1 matching 8 bases. J lost 6 bases, V lost 6 bases, and 9 bases had no gene match. Looked up from germline, CDR1 is MNHEY and CDR2 is SMNVEV (reference sequence). The CDR3 is 14 amino acids. CDR3 DNA: TGTGCCAGCAGACACTATGACAGGGGCAAGACCCAGTACTTC. Protein product: CASRHYDRGKTQYF.

The gene calls are TRBV15 and TRBJ2-1; D possibly corresponds to TRBD1 (5 bases). V lost 5 bases to trimming and J lost 7 bases, with 12 bases between them. This CDR3 contains 13 residues. CDR1 is LNHNV, CDR2 YYDKDF, per germline (reference sequence). For the CDR3, the DNA is TGTGCCACCAGCCCTGACAGTTATAATGAGCAGTTCTTC. Translation gives CATSPDSYNEQFF.

The chain employs TRBV6-5 and TRBJ1-2, with 9 bases fitting TRBD1. V gave up 0 bases and J gave up 5 bases; unmatched junction bases: 7. This CDR3 is 16 amino acids long. Germline lookup yields CDR1 MNHEY and CDR2 SVGAGI. Written as DNA, the CDR3 is TGTGCCAGCAGTTACTCGAGGGGGGACAGGGAGTATGGCTACACCTTC. It specifies CASSYSRGDREYGYTF.

The chain has TRBV6-4 and TRBJ2-3; the match to TRBD1 covers 12 bases. J was trimmed by 4 bases and V by 2 bases; bases with no gene match: 1. This CDR3 is built from 15 residues. Germline V gene lookup returns CDR1 MRHNA and CDR2 SNTAGT. For the CDR3, the DNA is TGTGCCAGCAGTGACGGGACAGGGGGCGCAGATACGCAGTATTTT. Amino acids: CASSDGTGGADTQYF.

V usage is TRBV27 and J usage is TRBJ2-1; 9 nucleotides line up with TRBD2. The CDR3 consists of 17 residues. Germline V lookup: CDR1 MNHEY, CDR2 SMNVEV (reference sequence). The ends lost 6 bases at V and 7 bases at J; junction bases unmatched: 16. The CDR3 region is CASSPVPHSGRTNEQFF. The CDR3 nucleotides are TGTGCCAGCAGCCCCGTCCCTCATAGCGGGAGAACTAATGAGCAGTTCTTC.

The chain carries TRBV27 and TRBJ2-2, with D tentatively TRBD2 (5 bases). Trimming shortened V by 2 bases and J by 7 bases, and 17 bases separated the two germline ends. The CDR3 has 16 amino acids. Germline values: CDR1 MNHEY, CDR2 SMNVEV (reference sequence). The CDR3 DNA follows: TGTGCCAGCAGTTTAATTCTCGGCGGCGCGGGCGGGGAGCTGTTTTTT. Protein product: CASSLILGGAGGELFF.

The chain is built from TRBV6-5 and TRBJ2-7; perhaps TRBD1 as D (5 bases). This CDR3 comprises 12 residues. CDR1 and CDR2 (germline): MNHEY, SVGAGI. Trimming took off 7 bases at V and 2 bases at J, with 9 bases between the two ends. The chain's CDR3 is CASTSGTYEQYF. The CDR3 coding sequence is TGTGCCAGCACCTCAGGGACCTACGAGCAGTACTTC.